The 24 T cell receptor beta chains below come from one sample, sequenced in a study of T-cell reconstitution after alpha-beta-depleted transplantation in children. Unique molecular identifiers were incorporated into the prepared TCRbeta library. TCRdb ran MiXCR on the PCR reads and lists one entry per CDR3 protein. This sample yields some 390,000 distinct CDR3 sequences, of which roughly 20% are seen a single time; 3% to 4% belongs to the top ten. The sequenced sample was PBMCs from the stem cell graft donor, obtained from the stem cell graft. The receptors come from a human donor who donated a stem cell graft to a child with acute myeloid leukemia.

This clonotype occurred many times. This chain joins TRBV30 and TRBJ2-5, with TRBD2 identical over 10 bases. V was pared by 1 base and J by 2 bases, with 4 bases of the junction left unmatched. The germline V gene has CDR1 GTSNPN and CDR2 SVGIG (reference sequence). The CDR3 consists of 15 residues. The CDR3 DNA follows: TGTGCCTGGAGTGGGACTAGCGGTATACAAGAGACCCAGTACTTC. Amino acids: CAWSGTSGIQETQYF.

The chain carries TRBV18 and TRBJ2-7; TRBD1 matches at 9 bases. The V gene end was trimmed by 3 bases and the J gene end by 1 base; junction bases not matched to a gene: 7. CDR3 length: 16 amino acids. Germline V gene lookup returns CDR1 KGHSH and CDR2 LQKENI. CDR3 nucleotide sequence: TGTGCCAGCTCACCGTCGGTGGGACAGGGATCCTACGAGCAGTACTTC. This gives the protein CASSPSVGQGSYEQYF.

This clonotype was counted only a few times. The V call is TRBV7-8, the J call TRBJ1-5; tentative D call: TRBD1 (5 bases). Germline assignment: CDR1 SGHVS and CDR2 FQNEAQ. V gave up 3 bases and J gave up 3 bases, with 9 bases separating them. The CDR3 spans 14 residues. The CDR3 loop is CASSFRGVNQPQHF. In DNA form, the CDR3 reads TGTGCCAGCAGCTTTCGGGGGGTCAATCAGCCCCAGCATTTT.

In its sample, this clonotype was seen a few times. V usage is TRBV25-1 and J usage is TRBJ2-1; maybe TRBD1 (6 bases). V lost 4 bases and J lost 10, with 20 bases in between. The CDR3 totals 15 residues. From germline, CDR1 is MGHDK and CDR2 SYGVNS. CDR3 loop: CASSARDTSSSEQFF. The CDR3 nucleotides read TGTGCCAGCAGTGCGAGGGACACCTCCTCATCGGAGCAGTTCTTC.

The V call is TRBV5-1, the J call TRBJ2-7; 12 nucleotides align to TRBD2. The ends lost 4 bases at V and 4 bases at J; junction bases unmatched: 9. Germline V lookup: CDR1 SGHRS, CDR2 YFSETQ. The CDR3 length is 16 residues. DNA of the CDR3: TGCGCCAGCAGCAGCGGACTAGCGGGACATTCTTACGAGCAGTACTTC. Encoded protein: CASSSGLAGHSYEQYF.

This clonotype was seen a handful of times. The chain has TRBV15 and TRBJ2-1, with TRBD2 identical over 10 bases. Trimming removed 4 bases from V and 9 bases from J; junction bases left unmatched: 6. Germline lookup yields CDR1 LNHNV and CDR2 YYDKDF (reference sequence). There are 14 residues in the CDR3. CDR3 region: CATSISGRRGEQFF. DNA for the CDR3: TGTGCCACCAGCATTAGCGGGAGGCGGGGTGAGCAGTTCTTC.

This clonotype was seen only a few times. This sequence joins TRBV28 and TRBJ2-7; TRBD1 is a possible D gene (5 bases). V lost 7 bases and J lost 1, with 14 bases in between. Germline lookup yields CDR1 MDHEN and CDR2 SYDVKM. CDR3 length equals 14 residues. Here the CDR3 reads CASTMGTGSYEQYF. The DNA for the CDR3 is TGTGCCAGCACCATGGGCACAGGTTCCTACGAGCAGTACTTC.

CDR3 sequence (DNA): TGTGCCAGCACCAAACTAGCGGGGGATTACAATGAGCAGTTCTTC. It is translated as CASTKLAGDYNEQFF. The V and J genes are TRBV6-1 and TRBJ2-1; 11 bases match TRBD2. V shed 7 bases, J shed 4 bases, and the junction held 6 bases outside the gene matches. CDR1 is MNHNS, CDR2 SASEGT, per germline. The CDR3 totals 15 residues.

In its sample, this clonotype was seen a few times. The chain links TRBV6-5 to TRBJ2-7; D might be TRBD1 (5 bases). The CDR3 totals 11 residues. Germline-derived CDR1 and CDR2 are MNHEY and SVGAGI. V was cut by 5 bases and J by 5 bases, with 7 bases left in between. CDR3 sequence reads: CASSRQNEQYF. The CDR3 DNA reads as TGTGCCAGCAGTAGACAGAACGAGCAGTACTTC.

The chain uses TRBV20-1 and TRBJ2-4; 7 nucleotides match TRBD1. With V trimmed by 4 bases and J by 8 bases, 5 bases remained unmatched. This CDR3 is 12 amino acids long. Per the germline V gene, CDR1 is DFQATT and CDR2 is SNEGSKA (reference sequence). CDR3 loop: CSATYQGDIQYF. The DNA for the CDR3 is TGCAGTGCTACATATCAGGGGGACATTCAGTACTTC.

This clonotype was found a few times. This chain links TRBV29-1 with TRBJ2-3; TRBD2 matches at 8 bases. There are 13 residues in the CDR3. The J segment lost 5 bases and the V segment lost 4 bases, leaving 5 bases of the junction unmatched. CDR1 is SQVTM and CDR2 is ANQGSEA in the germline V gene. In DNA, the CDR3 is TGCAGCGTTGTAACGGGGGGGGAAGATACGCAGTATTTT. Translating it yields CSVVTGGEDTQYF.

This clonotype was seen a few times. The chain employs TRBV6-5 and TRBJ2-7, with D possibly being TRBD1 or TRBD2 (5 bases each). With 0 bases removed from V and 2 bases from J, the gap between germline ends came to 14 bases. The CDR3 has 16 residues. Germline V gene lookup returns CDR1 MNHEY and CDR2 SVGAGI. CDR3 residues: CASSYSKGRVTYEQYF. The CDR3 nucleotides are TGTGCCAGCAGTTACTCGAAGGGGCGGGTTACCTACGAGCAGTACTTC.

This chain links TRBV5-1 with TRBJ1-1, with a possible D match to TRBD1 (5 bases). Trimming removed 2 bases at V and 0 bases at J, with 11 bases between. Germline CDR1 SGHRS, CDR2 YFSETQ. This CDR3 region has 15 residues. The CDR3 region has the DNA TGCGCCAGCAGCTTAAACGGGGGAATGAACACTGAAGCTTTCTTT. Its translation: CASSLNGGMNTEAFF.

In its sample, this clonotype was seen many times. The rearrangement uses TRBV20-1 and TRBJ2-7, with 9 bases aligning to TRBD1. V lost 2 bases, J lost 4 bases, and 6 bases stayed unmatched. This CDR3 is 14 amino acids long. The germline V gene has CDR1 DFQATT and CDR2 SNEGSKA (reference sequence). CDR3 sequence reads: CSARMTGGRYEQYF. The CDR3 region has the DNA TGCAGTGCTAGAATGACAGGGGGTAGGTACGAGCAGTACTTC.

This clonotype has only a few counts. This chain joins TRBV27 and TRBJ2-1; D is possibly TRBD1 (5 bases). This CDR3 is built from 16 residues. Per germline, CDR1 MNHEY and CDR2 SMNVEV (reference sequence). Between the trimmed V and J ends, which lost 5 bases and 0 bases, there was a span of 14 bases. The CDR3 DNA reads as TGTGCCAGCAGTGCCTGGGGCAGGCCCTCCTACAATGAGCAGTTCTTC. Its protein is CASSAWGRPSYNEQFF.

This clonotype has just a few counts. This chain links TRBV20-1 with TRBJ2-4; no firm D call. The germline V and J ends were trimmed by 3 bases and 5 bases, with 11 bases remaining between them. Germline V gives CDR1 DFQATT, CDR2 SNEGSKA (reference sequence). The CDR3 runs to 13 residues. DNA for the CDR3: TGCAGTGCTAGTCGGAAGAACCAAAACATTCAGTACTTC. Translated: CSASRKNQNIQYF.

The table lists this clonotype with many counts. V is TRBV19 and J is TRBJ1-1; TRBD1 is a possible D gene (5 bases). CDR3 length: 17 residues. Germline V CDR1 and CDR2: LNHDA, SQIVND (reference sequence). Deletions cut 7 bases from V and 4 bases from J, with 25 bases between. The CDR3 here is CASKDALREPLSTEAFF. In DNA, the CDR3 is TGTGCCAGTAAGGACGCCCTCAGGGAGCCCCTGAGCACTGAAGCTTTCTTT.

The table lists this clonotype with a few counts. V is TRBV24-1 and J is TRBJ2-2, with 9 bases lining up with TRBD1. The V segment lost 4 bases and the J segment 4 bases; nucleotides outside the gene matches: 6. Germline V gene data show CDR1 as KGHDR and CDR2 as SFDVKD. The CDR3 sequence is 16 residues long. CDR3 amino acids: CATSDRDRAGTGELFF. The CDR3 nucleotides read TGTGCCACCAGTGACCGGGACAGGGCGGGCACCGGGGAGCTGTTTTTT.

This clonotype was counted between two and nine times. The J gene is TRBJ2-7, the V gene TRBV7-2; 7 bases are a match to TRBD1. Germline V lookup: CDR1 SGHTA, CDR2 FQGNSA. With 2 bases clipped from V and 1 base from J, the junction kept 2 bases outside the gene matches. This CDR3 spans 14 amino acids. The CDR3 reads CASSLSGQSYEQYF. The DNA for the CDR3 is TGTGCCAGCAGCTTATCGGGACAGTCCTACGAGCAGTACTTC.

This chain connects TRBV4-1 to TRBJ2-7; D uncertain. V lost 4 bases and J lost 5, with 18 bases in between. This CDR3 contains 15 residues. In germline, CDR1 is MGHRA, CDR2 YSYEKL. CDR3 sequence: CASSPVILEVHEQYF. The CDR3 DNA reads TGCGCCAGCAGCCCTGTTATATTAGAGGTCCACGAGCAGTACTTC.

This clonotype was counted once. The chain carries TRBV15 and TRBJ2-2; 9 nucleotides line up with TRBD2. Germline V CDR1 and CDR2: LNHNV, YYDKDF (reference sequence). The CDR3 consists of 17 residues. V gave up 0 bases and J gave up 4 bases; unmatched junction bases: 6. In DNA, the CDR3 is TGTGCCACCAGCAGAGAGGGCGGGAGGGCCATCACCGGGGAGCTGTTTTTT. Amino acids: CATSREGGRAITGELFF.

This clonotype was seen only a few times. The rearrangement links TRBV5-1 to TRBJ2-7, with TRBD2 identical over 14 bases. V gave up 4 bases and J gave up 4 bases; unmatched junction bases: 7. Looked up from germline, CDR1 is SGHRS and CDR2 is YFSETQ. CDR3 length equals 16 residues. The CDR3 here is CASSPGTSGSRYEQYF. For the CDR3, the DNA is TGCGCCAGCAGCCCGGGGACTAGCGGGAGTAGATACGAGCAGTACTTC.

This clonotype was counted at least ten times. The V call is TRBV7-2, the J call TRBJ1-1; 9 positions match TRBD1. The germline gives CDR1 SGHTA, CDR2 FQGNSA. The CDR3 sequence is 16 residues long. Trimming removed 5 bases from V and 6 bases from J; junction bases left unmatched: 13. CDR3 protein: CASSLYEGQGFAEAFF. CDR3 bases: TGTGCCAGCAGCCTTTACGAGGGACAGGGTTTTGCTGAAGCTTTCTTT.

This clonotype showed up many times. The chain joins TRBV10-3 to TRBJ2-5; no firm D call. Germline lookup yields CDR1 ENHRY and CDR2 SYGVKD. This CDR3 region has 11 residues. The V end lost 6 bases, the J end lost 1 base, and 3 bases lay between the germline ends. The CDR3 region is CAIRIQETQYF. The CDR3 nucleotides read TGTGCCATCAGGATCCAAGAGACCCAGTACTTC.